These 20 T cell receptor beta chains share one sample of origin, sequenced in a study of cytomegalovirus exposure and HLA in healthy donors. With 60 Vbeta and 13 Jbeta primers, the PCR was carried out. Produced via immunoSEQ multiplex PCR; TCRdb's table is partial and in-frame only. The table lists about 86,000 clones, about 71% of them singletons, with just over 8% in the top ten. Sequenced material: PBMCs. The receptors shown here come from a man aged 60 to 75 in good health and CMV-seronegative.

The chain has TRBV11-2 and TRBJ2-7; TRBD1 agrees at 7 bases. V lost 1 base to trimming and J lost 7 bases; unmatched junction nucleotides: 7. CDR1 and CDR2 from the germline V gene are SGHAT and FQNNGV. The CDR3 has 14 residues. The CDR3 DNA reads TGTGCCAGCAGCTTAGGAGGGGGCGGTGAGGAGCAGTACTTC. It translates to CASSLGGGGEEQYF. The full variable domain, its missing parts supplied by reference TRBV11-2 and TRBJ2-7, is EAGVAQSPRYKIIEKRQSVAFWCNPISGHATLYWYQQILGQGPKLLIQFQNNGVVDDSQLPKDRFSAERLKGVDSTLKIQPAKLEDSAVYLCASSLGGGGEEQYFGPGTRLTVT.

The J gene is TRBJ2-5, the V gene TRBV13, with 9 positions matching TRBD2. Per the germline V gene, CDR1 is PRHDT and CDR2 is FYEKMQ (reference sequence). This CDR3 has 17 amino acids. The trim removed 4 bases at V and 5 bases at J, leaving 14 bases unmatched. The DNA for the CDR3 is TGTGCCAGCAGCTCACGACGTCCCGGGACTAGCTATGAGACCCAGTACTTC. As protein: CASSSRRPGTSYETQYF.

The chain uses TRBV29-1 and TRBJ1-1, with D unclear. Trimming cost V 0 bases and J 8 bases, with 4 bases left between them. The CDR3 loop spans 10 amino acids. Germline V lookup: CDR1 SQVTM, CDR2 ANQGSEA. The chain's CDR3 is CSVEDSEAFF. CDR3 sequence (DNA): TGCAGCGTTGAAGACTCGGAAGCTTTCTTT.

This chain links TRBV2 with TRBJ1-2, with 9 bases that match TRBD1. The CDR3 contains 15 residues. V lost 8 bases to trimming and J lost 4 bases; unmatched junction nucleotides: 11. Germline values: CDR1 SNHLY, CDR2 FYNNEI. In DNA, the CDR3 is TGTGCCAGCCCCGGGGGTACAGGGGGCGGCTATGGCTACACCTTC. It encodes CASPGGTGGGYGYTF.

This chain connects TRBV7-2 to TRBJ2-5; D is unresolved. CDR1 and CDR2 (germline): SGHTA, FQGNSA. This CDR3 contains 13 residues. Trimming removed 3 bases from V and 4 bases from J, with 9 bases in between. In DNA, the CDR3 is TGTGCCAGCAGCTTCAGACCGGGAGAGACCCAGTACTTC. Translated: CASSFRPGETQYF.

The rearrangement links TRBV5-1 to TRBJ2-5; D might be TRBD1 (7 bases). The better agreement between TRBJ2-7 and the DNA end casts doubt on the J call. The germline gives CDR1 SGHRS, CDR2 YFSETQ. The length of the CDR3 is 16 residues. The CDR3 coding sequence is TGCGCCAGCAGCTTGAGCCCCTCGTCAGGGGGGTACGAGCAGTACTTC. Translated, it gives CASSLSPSSGGYEQYF.

V usage is TRBV28 and J usage is TRBJ2-5; the D gene is possibly TRBD2 (5 bases). Germline CDR1 and CDR2: MDHEN and SYDVKM. There are 12 residues in the CDR3. V lost 9 bases and J lost 5, with 13 bases in between. CDR3 amino acids: CASSEGTETQYF. CDR3 DNA sequence: TGTGCCAGTTCAGAGGGCACCGAGACCCAGTACTTC.

The CDR3 here is CASSLGLSGANVLTF. CDR3 DNA sequence: TGCGCCAGCAGCCTAGGCCTCTCTGGGGCCAACGTCCTGACTTTC. This chain uses TRBV5-1 with TRBJ2-6; D unresolved. V shed 4 bases and J shed 0 bases, with 8 bases lying between them. The CDR3 is 15 residues long. Germline CDR1 reads SGHRS; CDR2 reads YFSETQ.

This chain joins TRBV7-2 and TRBJ2-1, with 9 nucleotides matching TRBD2. Losses at the gene ends were 1 base for V and 12 bases for J; bases not matched to a gene: 7. In germline, CDR1 is SGHTA, CDR2 FQGNSA. The CDR3 covers 14 residues. CDR3 sequence reads: CASSLGVSGSSQFF. CDR3 DNA sequence: TGTGCCAGCAGCTTAGGGGTTAGCGGGAGTTCGCAGTTCTTC. Full variable domain (rest looked up from reference TRBV7-2 and TRBJ2-1): GAGVSQSPSNKVTEKGKDVELRCDPISGHTALYWYRQSLGQGLEFLIYFQGNSAPDKSGLPSDRFSAERTGGSVSTLTIQRTQQEDSAVYLCASSLGVSGSSQFFGPGTRLTVL.

This clone was found once. The rearrangement uses TRBV5-1 and TRBJ2-5; 8 nucleotides align to TRBD2. Per germline, CDR1 SGHRS and CDR2 YFSETQ. The trim removed 4 bases at V and 1 base at J, leaving 9 bases unmatched. The length of the CDR3 is 16 residues. CDR3 bases: TGCGCCAGCAGCGCCGGGGGGGCCTTCCCCCAAGAGACCCAGTACTTC. Its translation: CASSAGGAFPQETQYF.

The V and J genes are TRBV6-5 and TRBJ2-2; D is unclear. The CDR3 covers 13 residues. The germline V and J ends were trimmed by 5 bases and 6 bases, with 10 bases remaining between them. Germline V CDR1 and CDR2: MNHEY, SVGAGI. The CDR3, as DNA: TGTGCCAGCAGTGCGAGGTTCTCCGGGGAGCTGTTTTTT. Protein product: CASSARFSGELFF.

The rearrangement uses TRBV27 and TRBJ1-4; TRBD1 agrees at 7 bases. The CDR3 covers 14 residues. Germline V CDR1 and CDR2: MNHEY, SMNVEV (reference sequence). V shed 3 bases and J 4 bases; nucleotides not matched to a gene: 2. Written as DNA, the CDR3 is TGTGCCAGCAGTTTGGGACAGTTTAATGAAAAACTGTTTTTT. Translated: CASSLGQFNEKLFF.

This clone showed up just once. This chain uses TRBV5-1 with TRBJ2-2; possibly TRBD1 for D (6 bases). V was pared by 4 bases and J by 5 bases, with 9 bases between. Germline-derived CDR1 and CDR2 are SGHRS and YFSETQ. The CDR3 is 13 amino acids. The DNA of the CDR3 is TGCGCCAGCAGCAGGACAGAGACCGGGGAGCTGTTTTTT. Its protein product is CASSRTETGELFF. Based on the CDR3 plus reference TRBV5-1 and TRBJ2-2, the full variable domain is KAGVTQTPRYLIKTRGQQVTLSCSPISGHRSVSWYQQTPGQGLQFLFEYFSETQRNKGNFPGRFSGRQFSNSRSEMNVSTLELGDSALYLCASSRTETGELFFGEGSRLTVL.

The chain is built from TRBV6-5 and TRBJ2-7, with TRBD1 identical over 7 bases. CDR3 length: 14 residues. Per the germline V gene, CDR1 is MNHEY and CDR2 is SVGAGI. Trimming took 8 bases from V and 0 from J; bases not matched to a gene: 7. CDR3 region: CASVSRGSSYEQYF. The DNA of the CDR3 is TGTGCCAGCGTTTCCAGGGGGAGCTCCTACGAGCAGTACTTC.

The chain has TRBV11-2 and TRBJ2-1; 10 nucleotides align to TRBD2. CDR1 is SGHAT and CDR2 is FQNNGV in the germline V gene. V was pared by 4 bases and J by 6 bases, with 12 bases of the junction left unmatched. This CDR3 spans 17 amino acids. The CDR3 reads CASSSPTLAGVSNEQFF. CDR3 DNA sequence: TGTGCCAGCAGCTCTCCCACTCTAGCGGGGGTTTCCAATGAGCAGTTCTTC.

This chain uses TRBV5-1 with TRBJ1-4; 7 positions agree with TRBD1. The V gene end was trimmed by 4 bases and the J gene end by 4 bases; junction bases not matched to a gene: 7. Looked up from germline, CDR1 is SGHRS and CDR2 is YFSETQ. The CDR3 is 15 residues long. The chain's CDR3 is CASSTTGEVNEKLFF. Here the CDR3 DNA reads TGCGCCAGCAGCACCACAGGGGAGGTTAATGAAAAACTGTTTTTT.

The chain carries TRBV6-1 and TRBJ2-3; 11 bases line up with TRBD2. This CDR3 spans 17 amino acids. V shed 2 bases, J shed 5 bases, and the junction held 9 bases outside the gene matches. Per the germline V gene, CDR1 is MNHNS and CDR2 is SASEGT. The CDR3 reads CASSEYLAGGQRDTQYF. For the CDR3, the DNA is TGTGCCAGCAGTGAATATTTAGCGGGGGGGCAGAGAGATACGCAGTATTTT.

V and J are TRBV6-1 and TRBJ1-5, with no clear D. Germline-derived CDR1 and CDR2 are MNHNS and SASEGT. This CDR3 has 15 residues. V lost 3 bases to trimming and J lost 0 bases, with 9 bases between them. The CDR3 is CASSEGVNSNQPQHF. CDR3 nucleotides: TGTGCCAGCAGTGAGGGCGTGAATAGCAATCAGCCCCAGCATTTT.

CDR3: CASMRGGGEDTQYF. The DNA of the CDR3 is TGCGCCAGCATGAGGGGCGGCGGGGAAGATACGCAGTATTTT. The chain recombines TRBV5-1 with TRBJ2-3, with D tentatively TRBD2 (6 bases). CDR1 SGHRS and CDR2 YFSETQ come from the germline V gene. Trimming shortened V by 6 bases and J by 5 bases, and 16 bases separated the two germline ends. CDR3 length equals 14 residues.

The V call is TRBV9, the J call TRBJ2-3; 11 positions agree with TRBD2. Trimming removed 3 bases from V and 5 bases from J; junction bases left unmatched: 2. The CDR3 sequence is 14 residues long. Germline CDR1 is SGDLS and CDR2 is YYNGEE. CDR3 sequence: CASSAGLAVDTQYF. DNA for the CDR3: TGTGCCAGCAGCGCGGGACTAGCGGTAGATACGCAGTATTTT.